Detailed here is one T cell receptor (beta chain). These data come from a study of Ad26.COV2.S vaccination and SARS-CoV-2 variants. Treatment given: some 20 received Ad26.COV2.S at low or high dose, single or two shots; several received placebo; per-sample allocation not given. Collection of the samples took place on day 63 after the first injection of vaccine or placebo. Method: immunoSEQ multiplex PCR; TCRdb's copy keeps in-frame clones and lacks some. This table has about 680,000 clones, roughly 90% appearing once. Germline V CDR1 and CDR2: MNHEY, SVGAGI. The CDR3 runs 13 residues. V lost 7 bases to trimming and J lost 3 bases; unmatched junction nucleotides: 6.

The input for sequencing was peripheral blood, taken in a trial of Ad26.COV2.S vaccine versus placebo. The origin of this receptor is a person between 18 and 59 years old who received the Ad26.COV2.S COVID-19 vaccine or a placebo. The chain combines TRBV6-5 with TRBJ2-7; TRBD2 matches at 7 bases. The CDR3 DNA sequence: TGTGCCAGCAAGAGGACTAGAGGCTACGAGCAGTACTTC. As protein: CASKRTRGYEQYF.